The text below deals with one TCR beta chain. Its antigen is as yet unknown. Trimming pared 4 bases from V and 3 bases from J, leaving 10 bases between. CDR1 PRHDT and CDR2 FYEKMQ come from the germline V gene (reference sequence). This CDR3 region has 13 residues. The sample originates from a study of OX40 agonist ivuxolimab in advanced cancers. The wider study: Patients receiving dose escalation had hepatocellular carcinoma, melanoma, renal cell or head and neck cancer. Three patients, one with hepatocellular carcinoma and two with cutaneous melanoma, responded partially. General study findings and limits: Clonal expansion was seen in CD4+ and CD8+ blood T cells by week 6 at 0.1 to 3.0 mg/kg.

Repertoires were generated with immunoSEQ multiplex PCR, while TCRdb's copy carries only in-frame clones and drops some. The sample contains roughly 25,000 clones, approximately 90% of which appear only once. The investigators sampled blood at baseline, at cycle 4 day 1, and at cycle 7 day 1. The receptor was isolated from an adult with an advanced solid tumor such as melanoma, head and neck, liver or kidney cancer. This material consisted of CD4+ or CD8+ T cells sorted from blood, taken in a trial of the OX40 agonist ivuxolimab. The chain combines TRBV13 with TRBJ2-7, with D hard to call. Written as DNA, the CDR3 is TGTGCCAGCAGCTCCCCTTTAGGCTACGAGCAGTACTTC. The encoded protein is CASSSPLGYEQYF.